This T cell receptor beta chain originates from a study of control samples from healthy donors and cancer patients. This table comes from immunoSEQ multiplex PCR, and its TCRdb copy is limited to in-frame clones, with some not included. The sample includes 95,000 to 150,000 clones, approximately 91% of them seen just once. V was shortened by 2 bases and J by 7 bases, with 9 bases between the two germline ends. CDR3 length: 12 amino acids. The germline gives CDR1 ENHRY, CDR2 SYGVKD. The receptor comes from a woman aged 18-35 years in good health. The chain links TRBV10-3 to TRBJ2-7, with D maybe TRBD2 (5 bases). The sequencing input was blood. The CDR3 region is CAISEAGGEQYF. The CDR3 region has the DNA TGTGCCATCAGTGAGGCGGGCGGTGAGCAGTACTTC.